This T cell receptor beta chain is from a study of OX40 agonist ivuxolimab in advanced cancers. The study sampled blood at baseline, cycle 4 day 1, and cycle 7 day 1. In the case of this clone: Its antigen is undetermined.

Study-wide findings and caveats: Both blood CD4+ and CD8+ T cells showed clonal growth by week 6 at 0.1 to 3.0 mg/kg. CD8+ T cells showed, on average, more clonal expansion than CD4+ cells.

The CDR3 runs 16 residues. V lost 2 bases, J lost 1 base, and 14 bases lay in between. CDR1 is SGHAT and CDR2 is FQNNGV in the germline V gene. Repertoires were generated with immunoSEQ multiplex PCR, while TCRdb's copy carries only in-frame clones and drops some. In the table there are under 70,000 clones, roughly nine tenths of which are singletons. The material was CD4+ or CD8+ T cells sorted from blood, obtained in a trial of the OX40 agonist ivuxolimab. This TCR derives from an adult with an advanced solid tumor such as melanoma, head and neck, liver or kidney cancer. The gene calls are TRBV11-2 and TRBJ1-1; the D gene is possibly TRBD1 (6 bases). The CDR3 bases are TGTGCCAGCAGCTTAATGGCCGGGGGGCAGAACACTGAAGCTTTCTTT. This encodes CASSLMAGGQNTEAFF. The variable domain in full, completed from reference TRBV11-2 and TRBJ1-1, reads EAGVAQSPRYKIIEKRQSVAFWCNPISGHATLYWYQQILGQGPKLLIQFQNNGVVDDSQLPKDRFSAERLKGVDSTLKIQPAKLEDSAVYLCASSLMAGGQNTEAFFGQGTRLTVV.